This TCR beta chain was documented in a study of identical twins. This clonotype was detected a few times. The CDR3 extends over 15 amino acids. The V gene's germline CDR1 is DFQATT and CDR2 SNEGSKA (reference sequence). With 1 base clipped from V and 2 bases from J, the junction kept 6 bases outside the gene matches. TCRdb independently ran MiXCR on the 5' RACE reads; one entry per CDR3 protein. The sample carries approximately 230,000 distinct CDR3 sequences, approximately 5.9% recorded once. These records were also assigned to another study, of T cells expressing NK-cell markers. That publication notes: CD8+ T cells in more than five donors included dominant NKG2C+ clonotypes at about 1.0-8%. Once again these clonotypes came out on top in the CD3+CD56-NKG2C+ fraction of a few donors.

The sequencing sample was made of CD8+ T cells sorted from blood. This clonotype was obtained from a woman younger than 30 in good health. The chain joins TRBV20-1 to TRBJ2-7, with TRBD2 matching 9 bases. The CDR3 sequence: CSARVGREGTYEQYF. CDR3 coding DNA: TGCAGTGCTAGAGTAGGGCGGGAGGGGACCTACGAGCAGTACTTC.